The rows below give T cell receptor beta chains drawn from one sample of a study of vaccination and CD4 T cells after COVID-19. TCRdb passed the PCR reads through MiXCR, listing each CDR3 protein once. The top ten clones hold less than 40% of a sample with 8,500 to 10,000 distinct CDR3 sequences, 64% of them seen once. These receptors lack a known antigen. Sequenced input: CD4+ T cells from blood, cultured in vitro. The source of these receptors is a human donor who had recovered from COVID-19. CDR3s include the opening cysteine and the closing phenylalanine or tryptophan. The order of the fields is J gene, clone size, D gene, V gene, CDR3 protein, CDR3 DNA. The D gene is left open where the match is weak. Expanded clones get a size class; other rows say once, few or many, or leave the size out.

J: TRBJ1-3; size: NA; D: NA; V: TRBV7-2; CDR3: CASSLVRSGNTIYF; DNA: TGTGCCAGCAGCTTGGTTCGCTCTGGAAACACCATATATTTT
J: TRBJ1-1; size: NA; D: NA; V: TRBV7-3; CDR3: CASSLGGRGEAFF; DNA: TGTGCCAGCAGCTTAGGGGGACGCGGCGAAGCTTTCTTT
J: TRBJ1-5; size: NA; D: NA; V: TRBV10-1; CDR3: CASRSRTGGRLYSNQPQHF; DNA: TGCGCCAGCAGGTCCAGGACGGGGGGCAGACTTTATAGCAATCAGCCCCAGCATTTT
J: TRBJ1-5; size: NA; D: NA; V: TRBV24-1; CDR3: CATSDINQPQHF; DNA: TGTGCCACCAGTGATATTAATCAGCCCCAGCATTTT
J: TRBJ1-2; size: few; D: NA; V: TRBV19; CDR3: CGWRTDYGYTF; DNA: TGTGGCTGGAGGACTGACTATGGCTACACCTTC
J: TRBJ2-7; size: NA; D: TRBD2; V: TRBV7-2; CDR3: CASSLVVGRAYREQYF; DNA: TGTGCCAGCAGCTTAGTGGTCGGGAGGGCCTATCGCGAGCAGTACTTC
J: TRBJ1-5; size: NA; D: NA; V: TRBV19; CDR3: CASSPRQSNQPQHF; DNA: TGTGCCAGTAGTCCGAGACAGAGCAATCAGCCCCAGCATTTT
J: TRBJ2-7; size: NA; D: NA; V: TRBV7-2; CDR3: CASSPRTTNIYEQYF; DNA: TGTGCCAGCAGCCCCCGGACAACGAACATCTACGAGCAGTACTTC
J: TRBJ1-3; size: few; D: TRBD1; V: TRBV20-1; CDR3: CSARDTTGGSGNTIYF; DNA: TGCAGTGCTAGAGACACAACAGGGGGCTCTGGAAACACCATATATTTT
J: TRBJ2-3; size: large; D: TRBD2; V: TRBV24-1; CDR3: CATSDPLTSGGHTDTQYF; DNA: TGTGCCACCAGTGATCCGCTTACTAGCGGAGGACACACAGATACGCAGTATTTT
J: TRBJ1-2; size: NA; D: NA; V: TRBV6-1; CDR3: CASSVRAGPYGYTF; DNA: TGTGCCAGCAGTGTGAGGGCAGGGCCCTATGGCTACACCTTC
J: TRBJ2-3; size: NA; D: NA; V: TRBV20-1; CDR3: CSAKGSATSATQYF; DNA: TGCAGTGCTAAAGGTAGCGCAACCTCCGCTACGCAGTATTTT
J: TRBJ2-1; size: NA; D: TRBD2; V: TRBV20-1; CDR3: CSAQGGGTYNEQFF; DNA: TGCAGTGCCCAAGGCGGGGGTACCTACAATGAGCAGTTCTTC
J: TRBJ2-3; size: NA; D: NA; V: TRBV29-1; CDR3: CSVGAGGTTDTQYF; DNA: TGCAGCGTTGGTGCCGGGGGGACAACAGATACGCAGTATTTT
J: TRBJ1-5; size: NA; D: NA; V: TRBV19; CDR3: CASSSPWGARNQPQHF; DNA: TGTGCCAGTAGTTCCCCGTGGGGGGCAAGGAATCAGCCCCAGCATTTT
J: TRBJ2-7; size: NA; D: NA; V: TRBV5-8; CDR3: CASSPLRYEQYF; DNA: TGTGCCAGCAGCCCCCTTAGGTACGAGCAGTACTTC
J: TRBJ2-7; size: NA; D: TRBD2; V: TRBV27; CDR3: CASSLRALAVGSYEQYF; DNA: TGTGCCAGCAGCTTAAGAGCGCTAGCGGTAGGATCCTACGAGCAGTACTTC
J: TRBJ2-1; size: NA; D: TRBD1; V: TRBV27; CDR3: CASSLDRGKDEQFF; DNA: TGTGCCAGCAGCCTGGACAGGGGTAAGGATGAGCAGTTCTTC
J: TRBJ1-1; size: NA; D: NA; V: TRBV6-2/TRBV6-3; CDR3: CASSFPDLGAFF; DNA: TGTGCCAGCAGTTTCCCGGATTTGGGTGCTTTCTTT
J: TRBJ2-7; size: few; D: NA; V: TRBV2; CDR3: CAQRRGGGNEQYF; DNA: TGTGCCCAGCGGCGCGGGGGCGGGAACGAGCAGTACTTC
J: TRBJ2-2; size: few; D: NA; V: TRBV15; CDR3: CATSRDGGEGGELFF; DNA: TGTGCCACCAGCAGAGATGGAGGGGAAGGCGGGGAGCTGTTTTTT
J: TRBJ1-2; size: NA; D: NA; V: TRBV24-1; CDR3: CATSDSPDSASEYGYTF; DNA: TGTGCCACCAGTGACTCCCCAGACTCGGCCAGTGAATATGGCTACACCTTC
J: TRBJ2-2; size: NA; D: TRBD2; V: TRBV2; CDR3: CASSKGGLAPGELFF; DNA: TGTGCCAGCAGTAAGGGGGGACTAGCCCCCGGGGAGCTGTTTTTT
J: TRBJ2-7; size: NA; D: TRBD1; V: TRBV6-2/TRBV6-3; CDR3: CASTGTEFYEQYF; DNA: TGTGCCAGCACCGGGACAGAGTTTTACGAGCAGTACTTC
J: TRBJ1-2; size: NA; D: NA; V: TRBV6-5; CDR3: CASSYRGAGSPTAGYTF; DNA: TGTGCCAGCAGTTACAGAGGGGCAGGCTCACCAACGGCCGGCTACACCTTC
J: TRBJ2-7; size: once; D: NA; V: TRBV15; CDR3: CATSRAQSYGDEQYF; DNA: TGTGCCACCAGCAGAGCCCAATCCTACGGGGACGAGCAGTACTTC
J: TRBJ1-2; size: NA; D: NA; V: TRBV19; CDR3: CASSSSTGKGYTF; DNA: TGTGCCAGTAGTAGCTCTACAGGGAAAGGCTACACCTTC
J: TRBJ2-3; size: NA; D: NA; V: TRBV24-1; CDR3: CATSEVTDTQYF; DNA: TGTGCCACCAGTGAAGTCACAGATACGCAGTATTTT
J: TRBJ2-7; size: NA; D: NA; V: TRBV25-1; CDR3: CASSESGEQYF; DNA: TGTGCCAGCAGTGAATCAGGGGAGCAGTACTTC
J: TRBJ1-5; size: NA; D: NA; V: TRBV11-2; CDR3: CASSLEMGNQPQHF; DNA: TGTGCCAGCAGCTTAGAGATGGGCAATCAGCCCCAGCATTTT
J: TRBJ2-3; size: few; D: NA; V: TRBV27; CDR3: CASSLMVAEGADTQYF; DNA: TGTGCCAGCAGTTTAATGGTAGCGGAGGGGGCAGATACGCAGTATTTT
J: TRBJ1-2; size: NA; D: TRBD1; V: TRBV4-3; CDR3: CASSQDRGAYGYTF; DNA: TGCGCCAGCAGCCAGGACAGGGGAGCCTATGGCTACACCTTC
J: TRBJ2-7; size: NA; D: NA; V: TRBV11-2; CDR3: CASSEDPRGEQYF; DNA: TGTGCCAGCAGCGAAGACCCCCGAGGCGAGCAGTACTTC
J: TRBJ1-2; size: NA; D: TRBD1; V: TRBV19; CDR3: CASSIEQGASYGYTF; DNA: TGTGCCAGTAGTATTGAACAGGGGGCTTCTTATGGCTACACCTTC
J: TRBJ1-6; size: NA; D: NA; V: TRBV6-4; CDR3: CASSDGVFGSPLHF; DNA: TGTGCCAGCAGTGACGGCGTGTTCGGTTCACCCCTCCACTTT
J: TRBJ2-7; size: NA; D: TRBD2; V: TRBV20-1; CDR3: CSARVRGGYEQYF; DNA: TGCAGTGCTAGAGTGCGGGGGGGCTACGAGCAGTACTTC
J: TRBJ1-6; size: NA; D: TRBD1; V: TRBV6-5; CDR3: CASSYSTGTGDSPLHF; DNA: TGTGCCAGCAGTTACTCTACCGGGACAGGGGACTCACCCCTCCACTTT
J: TRBJ1-5; size: NA; D: NA; V: TRBV20-1; CDR3: CSARDPAASNQPQHF; DNA: TGCAGTGCTAGAGATCCGGCAGCCAGCAATCAGCCCCAGCATTTT
J: TRBJ1-5; size: NA; D: NA; V: TRBV6-5; CDR3: CASSYSQGNQPQHF; DNA: TGTGCCAGCAGTTACTCACAGGGAAATCAGCCCCAGCATTTT
J: TRBJ1-1; size: NA; D: TRBD1; V: TRBV27; CDR3: CASSPRTGVNTEAFF; DNA: TGTGCCAGCAGTCCTCGGACAGGGGTGAACACTGAAGCTTTCTTT
J: TRBJ2-4; size: NA; D: TRBD1; V: TRBV20-1; CDR3: CSARTGGRDIQYF; DNA: TGCAGTGCCCGGACAGGGGGTCGGGACATTCAGTACTTC
J: TRBJ1-1; size: NA; D: NA; V: TRBV12-3/TRBV12-4; CDR3: CASSLTANTEAFF; DNA: TGTGCCAGCAGTTTGACAGCGAACACTGAAGCTTTCTTT
J: TRBJ1-1; size: NA; D: NA; V: TRBV10-1; CDR3: CASTAGLNTEAFF; DNA: TGCGCCAGCACAGCGGGATTGAACACTGAAGCTTTCTTT
J: TRBJ1-2; size: few; D: NA; V: TRBV6-2/TRBV6-3; CDR3: CASSSLRDLNYGYTF; DNA: TGTGCCAGCAGTTCCCTCAGGGATCTTAACTATGGCTACACCTTC
J: TRBJ2-3; size: once; D: TRBD1; V: TRBV27; CDR3: CASSLGTGVDTQYF; DNA: TGTGCCAGCAGTTTAGGGACAGGGGTAGATACGCAGTATTTT
J: TRBJ2-7; size: NA; D: NA; V: TRBV14; CDR3: CASSQEPHATRGDYTYEQYF; DNA: TGTGCCAGCAGCCAAGAGCCCCACGCTACCAGGGGAGATTATACCTACGAGCAGTACTTC
J: TRBJ1-6; size: NA; D: NA; V: TRBV12-3/TRBV12-4; CDR3: CASSPDSPNSPLHF; DNA: TGTGCCAGCAGCCCGGACAGCCCAAATTCACCCCTCCACTTT
J: TRBJ2-3; size: once; D: NA; V: TRBV5-1; CDR3: CASSWLQGTDTQYF; DNA: TGCGCCAGCAGCTGGCTACAGGGCACAGATACGCAGTATTTT
J: TRBJ2-7; size: few; D: TRBD2; V: TRBV20-1; CDR3: CSARGSSGSYEQYF; DNA: TGCAGTGCTAGAGGGTCTAGCGGGAGTTACGAGCAGTACTTC
J: TRBJ2-5; size: NA; D: NA; V: TRBV6-5; CDR3: CASSYLGRQETQYF; DNA: TGTGCCAGCAGTTACTTGGGACGGCAAGAGACCCAGTACTTC
J: TRBJ2-5; size: NA; D: TRBD2; V: TRBV7-9; CDR3: CASSAGLAQETQYF; DNA: TGTGCCAGCAGCGCTGGACTAGCGCAAGAGACCCAGTACTTC
J: TRBJ2-7; size: NA; D: TRBD2; V: TRBV18; CDR3: CASSPPGRGASYEQYF; DNA: TGTGCCAGCTCACCCCCCGGGAGGGGGGCGTCCTACGAGCAGTACTTC
J: TRBJ1-1; size: few; D: TRBD1; V: TRBV19; CDR3: CASSTTTGGGTEAFF; DNA: TGTGCCAGTAGTACGACGACAGGGGGTGGCACTGAAGCTTTCTTT
J: TRBJ1-5; size: NA; D: NA; V: TRBV6-2/TRBV6-3; CDR3: CASRQRTIGNQPQHF; DNA: TGTGCCAGCAGGCAGAGGACAATAGGCAATCAGCCCCAGCATTTT
J: TRBJ1-5; size: NA; D: TRBD1; V: TRBV6-2/TRBV6-3; CDR3: CASTPRGGQPQHF; DNA: TGTGCCAGCACCCCCAGGGGGGGGCAGCCCCAGCATTTT